The rows below give T cell receptor beta chains drawn from one sample of a study of blood T cell repertoires in COVID-19. Only in-frame clones appear in the TCRdb table, and some are missing; sequencing was by immunoSEQ multiplex PCR. The sample consists of some 240,000 clones, roughly 83% of them appearing once. Sequences were obtained from peripheral blood. Receptor source: a woman aged 80 or over with acute or convalescent COVID-19. CDR3s include the opening cysteine and the closing phenylalanine or tryptophan. Each record gives: CDR3 protein, CDR3 DNA, V gene, J gene, D gene, clone size. The D gene is left open where the match is weak. A clone size is listed for some rows: how often the clone was seen (once, few, many), or a class if it is expanded.

CDR3aa: CSVGGGAGGGIQYF; CDR3nt: TGCAGCGTTGGTGGCGGAGCGGGGGGCGGCATTCAGTACTTC; v_gene: TRBV29-1; j_gene: TRBJ2-4; d_gene: TRBD2; abundance: .
CDR3aa: CATTGWGRGINGYTF; CDR3nt: TGTGCCACCACGGGTTGGGGCAGGGGGATTAATGGCTACACCTTC; v_gene: TRBV27; j_gene: TRBJ1-2; d_gene: TRBD1; abundance: .
CDR3aa: CASSHDRDNEQFF; CDR3nt: TGTGCCAGCAGTCATGACAGAGACAATGAGCAGTTCTTC; v_gene: TRBV27; j_gene: TRBJ2-1; d_gene: .; abundance: .
CDR3aa: CASTMSGASSYEQYF; CDR3nt: TGTGCCAGTACCATGTCAGGCGCCAGCTCCTACGAGCAGTACTTC; v_gene: TRBV19; j_gene: TRBJ2-7; d_gene: .; abundance: once
CDR3aa: CAWSVVRARSGGNQPQHF; CDR3nt: TGTGCCTGGAGTGTAGTTCGGGCGAGATCAGGGGGCAATCAGCCCCAGCATTTT; v_gene: TRBV30; j_gene: TRBJ1-5; d_gene: .; abundance: .
CDR3aa: CASTPIGGTSDTQYF; CDR3nt: TGTGCCAGCACCCCCATCGGGGGGACGTCGGATACGCAGTATTTT; v_gene: TRBV21-1; j_gene: TRBJ2-3; d_gene: .; abundance: .
CDR3aa: CSVDRADTQYF; CDR3nt: TGCAGCGTTGACAGGGCTGATACGCAGTATTTT; v_gene: TRBV29-1; j_gene: TRBJ2-3; d_gene: .; abundance: .
CDR3aa: CASSLALQGAPNTEAFF; CDR3nt: TGCGCCAGCAGCTTGGCACTCCAGGGGGCCCCTAACACTGAAGCTTTCTTT; v_gene: TRBV5-1; j_gene: TRBJ1-1; d_gene: TRBD1; abundance: .
CDR3aa: CASSQESLSSYEQYF; CDR3nt: TGTGCCAGCAGCCAAGAGTCATTGAGCTCCTACGAGCAGTACTTC; v_gene: TRBV14; j_gene: TRBJ2-7; d_gene: .; abundance: .
CDR3aa: CASSMVGTEVNQPQHF; CDR3nt: TGTGCCAGCAGCATGGTGGGGACAGAAGTCAATCAGCCCCAGCATTTT; v_gene: TRBV5-5; j_gene: TRBJ1-5; d_gene: TRBD1; abundance: .
CDR3aa: CAWSRLRSNEKLFF; CDR3nt: TGTGCCTGGAGTCGGTTACGGAGTAATGAAAAACTGTTTTTT; v_gene: TRBV30; j_gene: TRBJ1-4; d_gene: .; abundance: .
CDR3aa: CASSPGGQGPPYEQYF; CDR3nt: TGTGCCAGCAGCCCGGGGGGACAGGGCCCACCCTACGAGCAGTACTTC; v_gene: TRBV5-4; j_gene: TRBJ2-7; d_gene: TRBD1; abundance: .
CDR3aa: CASSLGGTGGAEKLFF; CDR3nt: TGTGCCAGCAGCTTAGGAGGGACAGGGGGGGCGGAAAAACTGTTTTTT; v_gene: TRBV7-9; j_gene: TRBJ1-4; d_gene: TRBD1; abundance: .
CDR3aa: CASSGGNGNQPQHF; CDR3nt: TGTGCCAGTTCAGGGGGAAATGGCAATCAGCCCCAGCATTTT; v_gene: TRBV2; j_gene: TRBJ1-5; d_gene: TRBD1; abundance: .
CDR3aa: CAISEPTGTYNEQFF; CDR3nt: TGTGCCATCAGTGAGCCTACCGGGACCTACAATGAGCAGTTCTTC; v_gene: TRBV10-3; j_gene: TRBJ2-1; d_gene: .; abundance: .
CDR3aa: CASSDGPGVYSNQPQHF; CDR3nt: TGTGCCAGCAGTGATGGACCGGGGGTCTATAGCAATCAGCCCCAGCATTTT; v_gene: TRBV2; j_gene: TRBJ1-5; d_gene: .; abundance: .
CDR3aa: CASSRGTGDSYEQYF; CDR3nt: TGTGCCAGCAGCCGTGGGACAGGGGATAGCTACGAGCAGTACTTC; v_gene: TRBV6-6; j_gene: TRBJ2-7; d_gene: TRBD1; abundance: once
CDR3aa: CASSRTGLTDTQYF; CDR3nt: TGTGCCAGCAGTCGGACAGGCCTCACAGATACGCAGTATTTT; v_gene: TRBV6-5; j_gene: TRBJ2-3; d_gene: TRBD1; abundance: .
CDR3aa: CAISEGKGGAGDEQFF; CDR3nt: TGTGCCATCAGTGAGGGAAAAGGGGGGGCAGGAGATGAGCAGTTCTTC; v_gene: TRBV10-3; j_gene: TRBJ2-1; d_gene: .; abundance: once
CDR3aa: CASSLAGKGSPLHF; CDR3nt: TGCGCCAGCAGCTTGGCAGGGAAAGGTTCACCCCTCCACTTT; v_gene: TRBV5-1; j_gene: TRBJ1-6; d_gene: .; abundance: .
CDR3aa: CASSPESPGTGELFF; CDR3nt: TGTGCCAGCTCACCCGAGAGCCCGGGGACCGGGGAGCTGTTTTTT; v_gene: TRBV18; j_gene: TRBJ2-2; d_gene: .; abundance: .
CDR3aa: CASSRDRMNTEAFF; CDR3nt: TGTGCCAGCAGCCGGGACAGAATGAACACTGAAGCTTTCTTT; v_gene: TRBV7-9; j_gene: TRBJ1-1; d_gene: TRBD1; abundance: .